This TCR beta chain was sequenced in a study of T cell responses to AZD1222 COVID-19 vaccine. Study-level information: Samples with a second dose at about 4 or about 12 weeks were pooled together. General observations from the study: It was only 6 or 7 AZD1222 recipients who were seropositive at baseline. A mostly white British donor set with more females was recruited, and clonal diversity was possibly underestimated. Two AZD1222 doses significantly raised spike-specific TCR breadth and depth over controls.

Repertoires were generated with immunoSEQ multiplex PCR, while TCRdb's copy carries only in-frame clones and drops some. The sample gives some 190,000 clones, 80% to 95% of which show up once; roughly 1.3% is in the top ten. For this clone: The antigen is not known.

The CDR3 covers 17 residues. Trimming shortened V by 0 bases and J by 4 bases, and 15 bases separated the two germline ends. Germline values: CDR1 LNHNV, CDR2 YYDKDF (reference sequence). Here the sequenced sample was peripheral blood, taken on day 0 of AZD1222 vaccination. V is TRBV15 and J is TRBJ1-4, with a weak D call TRBD1 (6 bases). The origin of this receptor is an adult in good health. The CDR3 DNA follows: TGTGCCACCAGCAGAGATCAAGGGCAGGGGATTAATGAAAAACTGTTTTTT. This encodes CATSRDQGQGINEKLFF. The whole variable domain, filled in from reference TRBV15 and TRBJ1-4, reads DAMVIQNPRYQVTQFGKPVTLSCSQTLNHNVMYWYQQKSSQAPKLLFHYYDKDFNNEADTPDNFQSRRPNTSFCFLDIRSPGLGDTAMYLCATSRDQGQGINEKLFFGSGTQLSVL.